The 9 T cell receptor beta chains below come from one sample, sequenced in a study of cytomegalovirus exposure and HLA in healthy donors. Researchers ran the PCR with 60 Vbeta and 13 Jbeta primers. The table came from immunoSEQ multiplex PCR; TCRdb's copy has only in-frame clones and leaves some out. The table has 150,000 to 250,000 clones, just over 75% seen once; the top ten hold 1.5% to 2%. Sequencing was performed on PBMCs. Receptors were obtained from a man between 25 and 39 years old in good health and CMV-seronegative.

The CDR3 is CASNKGLAGVYEQFF. The CDR3 region has the DNA TGTGCCAGCAATAAAGGACTAGCGGGAGTCTATGAGCAGTTCTTC. The chain links TRBV28 to TRBJ2-1; 13 positions match TRBD2. The germline V gene encodes CDR1 MDHEN and CDR2 SYDVKM. The junction had 8 bases not matched to a gene; V was cut back by 7 bases and J by 8 bases. The CDR3 is 15 amino acids.

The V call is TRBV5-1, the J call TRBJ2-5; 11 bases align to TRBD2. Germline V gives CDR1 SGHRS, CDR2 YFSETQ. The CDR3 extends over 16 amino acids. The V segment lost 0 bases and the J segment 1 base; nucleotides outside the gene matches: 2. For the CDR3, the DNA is TGCGCCAGCAGCTTGGTGCTAGCGGGAGGCCAAGAGACCCAGTACTTC. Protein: CASSLVLAGGQETQYF. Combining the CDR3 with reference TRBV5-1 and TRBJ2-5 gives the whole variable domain KAGVTQTPRYLIKTRGQQVTLSCSPISGHRSVSWYQQTPGQGLQFLFEYFSETQRNKGNFPGRFSGRQFSNSRSEMNVSTLELGDSALYLCASSLVLAGGQETQYFGPGTRLLVL.

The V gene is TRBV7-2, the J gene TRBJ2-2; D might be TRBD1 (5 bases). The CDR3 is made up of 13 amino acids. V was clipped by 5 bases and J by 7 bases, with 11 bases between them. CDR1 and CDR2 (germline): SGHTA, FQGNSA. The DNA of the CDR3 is TGTGCCAGCAGCCTCCAGGGTAGCGGGGAGCTGTTTTTT. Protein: CASSLQGSGELFF.

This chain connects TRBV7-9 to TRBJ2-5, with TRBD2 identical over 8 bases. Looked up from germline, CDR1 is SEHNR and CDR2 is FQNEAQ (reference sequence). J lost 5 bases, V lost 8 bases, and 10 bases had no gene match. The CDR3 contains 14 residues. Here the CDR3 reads CASRGGLGLETQYF. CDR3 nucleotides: TGTGCCAGCCGGGGGGGGTTGGGGTTGGAGACCCAGTACTTC.

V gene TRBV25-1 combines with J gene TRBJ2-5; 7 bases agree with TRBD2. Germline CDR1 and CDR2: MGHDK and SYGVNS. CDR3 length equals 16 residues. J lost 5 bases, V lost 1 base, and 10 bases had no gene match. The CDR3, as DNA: TGTGCCAGCAGTGAATTCTGGGATTCCGGGGGGGAGACCCAGTACTTC. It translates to CASSEFWDSGGETQYF.

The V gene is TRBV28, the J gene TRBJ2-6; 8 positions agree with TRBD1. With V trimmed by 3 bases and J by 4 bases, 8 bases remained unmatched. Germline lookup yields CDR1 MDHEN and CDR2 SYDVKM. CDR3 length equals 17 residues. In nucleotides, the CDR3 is TGTGCCAGCAGTTTCGGGACAGGAGTGGGGGGGGCCAACGTCCTGACTTTC. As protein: CASSFGTGVGGANVLTF.

DNA of the CDR3: TGCGCCAGCAGCCTTCGGGACAGGGGGAATGAGCAGTTCTTC. Its protein is CASSLRDRGNEQFF. The chain recombines TRBV4-1 with TRBJ2-1; 11 nucleotides align to TRBD1. There are 14 residues in the CDR3. J gave up 7 bases and V 4 bases, and 3 bases lay outside the gene matches. Per germline, CDR1 MGHRA and CDR2 YSYEKL.

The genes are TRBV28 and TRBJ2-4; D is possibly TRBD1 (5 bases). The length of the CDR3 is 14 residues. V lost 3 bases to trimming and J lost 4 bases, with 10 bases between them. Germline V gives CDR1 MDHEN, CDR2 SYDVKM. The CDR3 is CASSFQGWKNIQYF. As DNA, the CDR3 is TGTGCCAGCAGTTTCCAGGGCTGGAAAAACATTCAGTACTTC.

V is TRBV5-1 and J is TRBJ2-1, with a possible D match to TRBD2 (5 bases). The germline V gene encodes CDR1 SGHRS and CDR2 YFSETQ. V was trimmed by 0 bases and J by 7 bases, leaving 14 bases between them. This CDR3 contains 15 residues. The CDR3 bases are TGCGCCAGCAGCTTGGGGACTGCGAGGTTAAATGAGCAGTTCTTC. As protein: CASSLGTARLNEQFF.